This record covers a single T cell receptor beta chain. TCRdb's copy holds only in-frame clones and misses some; the assay was immunoSEQ multiplex PCR. The sample has a few hundred thousand clones, around 87% seen once. The V gene lost 0 bases and the J gene lost 6 bases, with 14 bases spanning the gap. Germline V CDR1 and CDR2: LGHDT, YNNKEL (reference sequence). The CDR3 spans 15 residues. These data belong to a study of blood T cell repertoires in COVID-19. About the research overall: Sites in the United States, Italy and Spain provided acute and convalescent COVID-19 samples.

The source of this sequence is a woman aged 45-59 years who had recovered from COVID-19. Sequencing input: peripheral blood. The chain uses TRBV3-1 (or the pseudogene TRBV3-2) and TRBJ1-1; maybe TRBD1 (5 bases). In DNA form, the CDR3 reads TGTGCCAGCAGCCAAGATCCGGGGGGTTATCCTGAAGCTTTCTTT. It is translated as CASSQDPGGYPEAFF.